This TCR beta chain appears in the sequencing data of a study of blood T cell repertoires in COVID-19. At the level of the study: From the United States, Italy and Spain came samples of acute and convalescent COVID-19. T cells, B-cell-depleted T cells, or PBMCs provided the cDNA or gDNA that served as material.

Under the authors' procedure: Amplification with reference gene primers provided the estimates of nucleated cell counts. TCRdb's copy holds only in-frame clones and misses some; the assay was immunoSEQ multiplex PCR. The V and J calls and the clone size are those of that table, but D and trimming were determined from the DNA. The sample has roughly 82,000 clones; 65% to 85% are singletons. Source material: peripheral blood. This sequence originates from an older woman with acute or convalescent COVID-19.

Here the CDR3 reads CASSLAGTGAPYTF. CDR3 in DNA: TGTGCCAGCAGCTTGGCCGGGACAGGGGCCCCCTACACCTTC. The rearrangement uses TRBV11-2 and TRBJ1-2, with 10 positions matching TRBD1. V lost 3 bases, J lost 10 bases, and 8 bases stayed unmatched. The CDR3 loop spans 14 amino acids. Germline V CDR1 and CDR2: SGHAT, FQNNGV.